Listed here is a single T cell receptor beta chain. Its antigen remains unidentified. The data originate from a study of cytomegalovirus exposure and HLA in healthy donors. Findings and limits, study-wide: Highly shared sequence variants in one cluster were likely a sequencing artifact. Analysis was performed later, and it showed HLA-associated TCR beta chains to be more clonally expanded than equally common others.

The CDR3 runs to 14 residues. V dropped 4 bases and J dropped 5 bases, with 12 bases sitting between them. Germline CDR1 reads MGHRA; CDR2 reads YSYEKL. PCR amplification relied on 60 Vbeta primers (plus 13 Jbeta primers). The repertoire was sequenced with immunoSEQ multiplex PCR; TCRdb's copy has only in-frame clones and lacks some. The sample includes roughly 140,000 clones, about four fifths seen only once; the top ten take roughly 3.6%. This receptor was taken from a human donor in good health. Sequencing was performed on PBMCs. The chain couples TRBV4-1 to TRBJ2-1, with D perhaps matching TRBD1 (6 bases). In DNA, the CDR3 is TGCGCCAGCAGCCCCGGGACAATTCACAATGAGCAGTTCTTC. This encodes CASSPGTIHNEQFF.